The following is a T cell receptor beta chain sequence with its context. Its antigen is currently unknown. These data come from a study of cytomegalovirus exposure and HLA in healthy donors. Study findings and constraints: Reported results showed that the classifier diagnosed cytomegalovirus status with high specificity and sensitivity.

The data were produced by immunoSEQ multiplex PCR, yet TCRdb's version contains in-frame clones alone and is incomplete. The sample holds approximately 200,000 clones; about 93% are singletons and the top ten take about 1%. Germline assignment: CDR1 SGHRS and CDR2 YFSETQ. The junction had 4 bases not matched to a gene; V was cut back by 4 bases and J by 6 bases. CDR3 length: 14 amino acids. The receptor's source is a woman between 18 and 29 years old in good health and CMV-seronegative. The chain couples TRBV5-1 to TRBJ2-1; 10 bases match TRBD1. The sequencing sample was made of PBMCs. The CDR3 bases are TGCGCCAGCAGCCTAGGACAGGGGGTCAATGAGCAGTTCTTC. As protein: CASSLGQGVNEQFF.